This TCR beta chain was recorded in a study of T-cell memory formation after mild COVID-19. Background on the study: Clustering of TCRs was largely donor specific.

General study results and limits: Pre-infection memory already had some responding clones, implying cross-reactive memory joined. CD4+ clones that contracted lay mainly in CM and EM; CD8+ ones lay in EMRA.

TCRdb re-called the 5' RACE reads through MiXCR, storing one row per CDR3 protein. The data hold 250,000 to 350,000 distinct CDR3 sequences, with roughly a fifth observed a single time. Germline CDR1 reads DFQATT; CDR2 reads SNEGSKA (reference sequence). The CDR3 length is 11 residues. The V end lost 6 bases, the J end lost 8 bases, and 12 bases lay between the germline ends. As concerns this clonotype: What it binds is unknown.

The specimen was PBMCs or a T cell subset sorted from them (not recorded which). The clonotype comes from a young man who had mild COVID-19 (a few samples of this study predate the infection). Cell type and time point are not known. This chain links TRBV20-1 with TRBJ2-3; D call uncertain. CDR3 in DNA: TGCAGTGCCCCTTGGGATGGTACGCAGTATTTT. Translated: CSAPWDGTQYF.